The 21 T cell receptor beta chains below all came from one sample that was sequenced in a study of OX40 agonist ivuxolimab in advanced cancers. Profiled with immunoSEQ multiplex PCR; TCRdb holds only in-frame clones, not every one. Found here are just under 65,000 clones, about 90% of them singletons; the top ten hold about 5%. The source material was CD4+ or CD8+ T cells sorted from blood, sampled in a trial of the OX40 agonist ivuxolimab. Receptors were obtained from an adult with an advanced solid tumor such as melanoma, head and neck, liver or kidney cancer.

The genes are TRBV10-3 and TRBJ1-5; D may be TRBD1 (5 bases). CDR1 ENHRY and CDR2 SYGVKD come from the germline V gene. The CDR3 length is 17 residues. V was pared by 3 bases and J by 5 bases, with 20 bases between. CDR3 coding DNA: TGTGCCATCAGTGACGGCCCCTGGGGGGGGATCCATCAGCCCCAGCATTTT. This sequence encodes CAISDGPWGGIHQPQHF.

This chain links TRBV9 with TRBJ2-3, with D possibly being TRBD2 (5 bases). V lost 0 bases to trimming and J lost 5 bases, with 13 bases between them. Germline CDR1 is SGDLS and CDR2 is YYNGEE. CDR3 size: 15 residues. CDR3 nucleotide sequence: TGTGCCAGCAGCGTAGACTGGAGGTCTATAGATACGCAGTATTTT. It is translated as CASSVDWRSIDTQYF. The full variable domain, in which reference TRBV9 and TRBJ2-3 provide the parts outside the CDR3, is DSGVTQTPKHLITATGQRVTLRCSPRSGDLSVYWYQQSLDQGLQFLIQYYNGEERAKGNILERFSAQQFPDLHSELNLSSLELGDSALYFCASSVDWRSIDTQYFGPGTRLTVL.

This chain uses TRBV28 with TRBJ2-7; TRBD1 might be the D (6 bases). Trimming took off 2 bases at V and 2 bases at J, with 10 bases between the two ends. The CDR3 is 14 residues long. Germline loops: CDR1 MDHEN, CDR2 SYDVKM. CDR3 sequence reads: CASSLATGAYEQYF. CDR3 DNA: TGTGCCAGCAGTTTAGCGACAGGAGCCTACGAGCAGTACTTC.

This clone was recorded only once. This chain links TRBV29-1 with TRBJ2-7; perhaps TRBD2 as D (5 bases). V was shortened by 5 bases and J by 2 bases, with 10 bases between the two germline ends. CDR1 is SQVTM and CDR2 is ANQGSEA in the germline V gene. CDR3 length equals 12 residues. The CDR3 spells CSVLGSAYEQYF. CDR3 DNA: TGCAGCGTTTTAGGTAGCGCCTACGAGCAGTACTTC.

The chain carries TRBV10-3 and TRBJ2-3, with TRBD2 identical over 9 bases. The CDR3 runs 16 residues. Germline assignment: CDR1 ENHRY and CDR2 SYGVKD. V lost 4 bases, J lost 4 bases, and 9 bases stayed unmatched. The CDR3 DNA reads as TGTGCCATCAGTGGGGCCGGACTAGCGTCGGCAGATACGCAGTATTTT. This translates into CAISGAGLASADTQYF.

This chain joins TRBV11-2 and TRBJ2-5; 9 bases align to TRBD1. With 7 bases clipped from V and 5 bases from J, the junction kept 5 bases outside the gene matches. Germline V gene data show CDR1 as SGHAT and CDR2 as FQNNGV. This CDR3 region has 13 residues. CDR3 amino acids: CASTPTGGETQYF. CDR3 nucleotide sequence: TGTGCCAGCACCCCGACAGGGGGGGAGACCCAGTACTTC.

The gene calls are TRBV5-1 and TRBJ1-1; D is unresolved. This CDR3 has 13 residues. The germline CDR1 and CDR2 sequences are SGHRS and YFSETQ. Between the trimmed V and J ends, which lost 3 bases and 0 bases, there was a span of 6 bases. The CDR3, as DNA: TGCGCCAGCAGCTCGGGATTGAACACTGAAGCTTTCTTT. Translation: CASSSGLNTEAFF.

This chain joins TRBV10-3 and TRBJ2-5; TRBD2 is a possible D gene (5 bases). There are 16 residues in the CDR3. Germline V CDR1 and CDR2: ENHRY, SYGVKD. The V end was cut by 0 bases, the J end by 2 bases, with 13 bases between. Written as DNA, the CDR3 is TGTGCCATCAGTGAGTCGTTGGGGTCGGGGCAAGAGACCCAGTACTTC. Translation gives CAISESLGSGQETQYF.

The gene calls are TRBV4-1 and TRBJ1-2; possible D gene TRBD1, 5 bases. Looked up from germline, CDR1 is MGHRA and CDR2 is YSYEKL. V lost 3 bases to trimming and J lost 1 base, with 15 bases between them. This CDR3 has 16 residues. As DNA, the CDR3 is TGCGCCAGCAGCCAGCTGGGACCGCGAGATAACTATGGCTACACCTTC. Protein: CASSQLGPRDNYGYTF.

The chain employs TRBV5-1 and TRBJ1-1; TRBD1 matches at 8 bases. V shed 3 bases and J 3 bases; nucleotides not matched to a gene: 4. The germline V gene encodes CDR1 SGHRS and CDR2 YFSETQ. The CDR3 contains 14 residues. CDR3: CASSSDRGHTEAFF. As DNA, the CDR3 is TGCGCCAGCAGCTCCGACAGGGGACACACTGAAGCTTTCTTT. Together with reference TRBV5-1 and TRBJ1-1, the CDR3 gives the full variable domain: KAGVTQTPRYLIKTRGQQVTLSCSPISGHRSVSWYQQTPGQGLQFLFEYFSETQRNKGNFPGRFSGRQFSNSRSEMNVSTLELGDSALYLCASSSDRGHTEAFFGQGTRLTVV.

The chain employs TRBV28 and TRBJ1-2; D might be TRBD1 (5 bases). Trimming pared 3 bases from V and 6 bases from J, leaving 14 bases between. CDR3 length: 14 amino acids. CDR1 is MDHEN and CDR2 is SYDVKM in the germline V gene. The DNA of the CDR3 is TGTGCCAGCAGTTTTTTAGCAGGGATCGATGGCTACACCTTC. Amino acid sequence: CASSFLAGIDGYTF.

V usage is TRBV30 and J usage is TRBJ2-7; tentatively, D is TRBD2 (5 bases). Trimming left V 7 bases short and J 7 bases short, with 20 bases between. The CDR3 loop spans 13 amino acids. Germline V gives CDR1 GTSNPN, CDR2 SVGIG (reference sequence). The CDR3 loop is CASRVWFGDEQYF. CDR3 bases: TGTGCCTCCCGAGTCTGGTTCGGGGATGAGCAGTACTTC.

This chain joins TRBV11-3 and TRBJ2-5, with TRBD1 as a possible D gene (5 bases). The CDR3 extends over 14 amino acids. V was cut by 1 base and J by 0 bases, with 6 bases left in between. Germline assignment: CDR1 SGHNT and CDR2 YENEEA. CDR3 nucleotide sequence: TGTGCCAGCAGCTTAGGCAGGGACCAAGAGACCCAGTACTTC. Translated, it gives CASSLGRDQETQYF.

The V gene is TRBV28, the J gene TRBJ1-3; D remains ambiguous. CDR3 size: 14 residues. Germline CDR1 and CDR2: MDHEN and SYDVKM. Trimming shortened V by 7 bases and J by 0 bases, and 10 bases separated the two germline ends. Here the CDR3 DNA reads TGTGCCAGCACTCCCGTGCTCTCTGGAAACACCATATATTTT. Amino acids: CASTPVLSGNTIYF.

This rearrangement joins TRBV2 to TRBJ2-1, with D unclear. Trimming removed 1 base from V and 12 bases from J, with 13 bases in between. Germline V CDR1 and CDR2: SNHLY, FYNNEI. The CDR3 sequence is 13 residues long. The CDR3 loop reads CASSEVGNSPQFF. As DNA, the CDR3 is TGTGCCAGCAGTGAAGTGGGGAATAGCCCGCAGTTCTTC. The full variable domain, rest sourced from reference TRBV2 and TRBJ2-1, is EPEVTQTPSHQVTQMGQEVILRCVPISNHLYFYWYRQILGQKVEFLVSFYNNEISEKSEIFDDQFSVERPDGSNFTLKIRSTKLEDSAMYFCASSEVGNSPQFFGPGTRLTVL.

The chain combines TRBV27 with TRBJ2-2, with 9 bases fitting TRBD2. V lost 3 bases to trimming and J lost 4 bases; unmatched junction nucleotides: 9. Germline-derived CDR1 and CDR2 are MNHEY and SMNVEV (reference sequence). The length of the CDR3 is 17 residues. CDR3 DNA sequence: TGTGCCAGCAGTTTTTGGGGAGCGGGAGGTCTCACCGGGGAGCTGTTTTTT. This translates into CASSFWGAGGLTGELFF.

The chain links TRBV27 to TRBJ2-1, with D maybe TRBD2 (6 bases). The CDR3 length is 14 residues. The germline V gene has CDR1 MNHEY and CDR2 SMNVEV (reference sequence). V lost 3 bases and J 9 bases, leaving 15 bases between the germline ends. CDR3 protein: CASSFQGGEVEQFF. As DNA, the CDR3 is TGTGCCAGCAGTTTCCAAGGCGGGGAGGTTGAGCAGTTCTTC.

V and J are TRBV6-5 and TRBJ2-7; 7 nucleotides agree with TRBD2. CDR3 size: 14 residues. Unmatched junction bases numbered 5, after V lost 6 bases and J lost 0 bases. Germline V gene sequence: CDR1 MNHEY, CDR2 SVGAGI. The CDR3 nucleotides read TGTGCCAGCAGCCCTAGCGGACCCTCCTACGAGCAGTACTTC. It translates to CASSPSGPSYEQYF.

V is TRBV6-5 and J is TRBJ2-5; D might be TRBD2 (6 bases). Gene TRBJ2-7 matches the end of the DNA better, so the J call may be wrong. CDR1 is MNHEY and CDR2 is SVGAGI in the germline V gene. The CDR3 is 13 residues long. This CDR3 reads CASSYTTSYEQYF. Here the CDR3 DNA reads TGTGCCAGCAGTTATACGACTAGCTACGAGCAGTACTTC.

V and J are TRBV7-8 and TRBJ2-2; D is undetermined. The CDR3 has 16 residues. Germline CDR1 is SGHVS and CDR2 is FQNEAQ. The V gene lost 3 bases and the J gene lost 4 bases, with 15 bases spanning the gap. As DNA, the CDR3 is TGTGCCAGCAGCTTCCTTTCGACCCGGAGCACCGGGGAGCTGTTTTTT. This translates into CASSFLSTRSTGELFF.

The chain joins TRBV19 to TRBJ1-2, with unresolved D. The CDR3 is 15 amino acids. Germline V gene sequence: CDR1 LNHDA, CDR2 SQIVND (reference sequence). Trimming left V 9 bases short and J 4 bases short, with 21 bases between. This CDR3 reads CASNQPHSNFYGYTF. The CDR3 coding sequence is TGTGCCAGCAATCAACCCCACAGTAATTTCTATGGCTACACCTTC.